This T cell receptor beta chain was captured in a study of blood T cell repertoires in COVID-19. As processed by the authors: Nucleated cell number was recorded as an estimate derived from reference gene primer amplification. Profiling relied on immunoSEQ multiplex PCR, and the TCRdb table lists in-frame clones only, not all of them. The V and J calls and clone size are taken from that table; D and trimming were inferred from the DNA. The repertoire includes 150,000 to 200,000 clones, about 81% of them detected once, and approximately 9.9% sits in the top ten. This CDR3 is 14 amino acids long. Trimming shortened V by 1 base and J by 5 bases, and 10 bases separated the two germline ends. CDR1 is SGHRS and CDR2 is YFSETQ in the germline V gene.

The sequence was collected from a man aged 55 to 69 with active or convalescent COVID-19. The genes are TRBV5-1 and TRBJ2-1, with D possibly being TRBD2 (5 bases). Material for sequencing was peripheral blood. The CDR3 here is CASSLRLGDNEQFF. The CDR3 bases are TGCGCCAGCAGCTTGCGGTTGGGAGACAATGAGCAGTTCTTC.